This T cell receptor (beta chain) was identified in a study of blood T cell repertoires in COVID-19 (dated by TCRdb to about 2020). Notes on the research overall: The collaborator samples originated in the United States, Italy and Spain and spanned the acute and convalescent phases of COVID-19. A de-identified subject ID, COVID-19 status, age in years and sex were almost always included in the sample metadata. The repertoires were released in a freely available public database intended as a resource for research on the immune response to SARS-CoV-2. The dataset comprised deeply sampled blood TCRbeta repertoires from subjects exposed to, actively infected with, or recovered from COVID-19. HLA class I and class II types, where available, came from metadata supplied by the sample provider rather than from assay-based typing. The samples were drawn from the first 160 participants of the ongoing ImmuneRACE study and from under 1,500 subjects provided by 6 global collaborators. The prospective study material was composed of cDNA or gDNA derived from T cells, B-cell-depleted T cells, or PBMCs.

The immunoSEQ Assay, a bias-controlled multiplex PCR, was used to amplify TCRbeta CDR3 regions from genomic DNA. The paper's processing steps were these. Nucleated cell counts per sample were estimated from amplification of reference gene primers within the assay. To quantify the absolute abundance of each unique TCRbeta CDR3 rearrangement, sequence reads were collapsed and filtered. For each sample, productive Simpson clonality was calculated by taking the square root of Simpson's diversity index across productive rearrangements. This immuneACCESS table, as held by TCRdb, lists in-frame sequences with V and J called but not all clones. Of the missing ones, under half trace to an unresolved V gene in checked studies; the others have no known cause. V, J and clone size were drawn from that table, and D and trimming were deduced from the DNA. The sample yields 120,000 to 150,000 clones; approximately 79% were counted once. Less than 4.5% of the sample is held by the ten biggest clonotypes.

On this clone: Its antigen specificity is not known. The input lacks base qualities; no much larger clone sits a single base away. At the DNA level, this CDR3 is encoded by other sequences in the same sample as well.

Collaborating institutions collected whole blood in K2EDTA tubes following their own protocols. For TCRbeta analysis, collaborator samples were shipped as frozen whole blood, as isolated PBMCs, or as DNA extracted from either sample type. V and J are trimmed by 0 bases and 2 bases, and the gene matches miss 3 bases of the junction. The CDR3, cysteine through phenylalanine, is 15 amino acids long. Only the CDR3 part of the read is kept: 45 bases, read in frame from the first base. In the germline V gene, CDR1 corresponds to MNHEY and CDR2 to SVGAGI. Overall study outcomes, separate from this receptor: The quantity of clinical and demographic metadata differed by source and by participant and was supplied without curation.

The V and J genes are TRBV6-5 and TRBJ2-5, with 7 bases in between that match TRBD2. Material: peripheral blood. This clonotype was obtained from a man aged 55-75 years with acute or convalescent COVID-19. The bases read TGTGCCAGCAGTTACTCTACGGGGGGTCAAGAGACCCAGTACTTC. Translated, it gives CASSYSTGGQETQYF.